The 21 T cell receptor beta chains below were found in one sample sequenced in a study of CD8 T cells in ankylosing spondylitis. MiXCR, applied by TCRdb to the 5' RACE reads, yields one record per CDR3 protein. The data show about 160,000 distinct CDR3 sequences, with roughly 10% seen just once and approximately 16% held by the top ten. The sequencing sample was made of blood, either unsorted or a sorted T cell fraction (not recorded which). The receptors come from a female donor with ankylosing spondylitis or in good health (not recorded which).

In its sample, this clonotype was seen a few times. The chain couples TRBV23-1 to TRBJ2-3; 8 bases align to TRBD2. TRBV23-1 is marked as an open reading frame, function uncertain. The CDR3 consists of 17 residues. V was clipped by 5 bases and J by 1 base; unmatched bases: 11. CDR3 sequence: CASSYGFLAGRTDTQYF. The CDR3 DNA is TGCGCCAGCAGTTATGGGTTCCTAGCGGGCCGCACAGATACGCAGTATTTT.

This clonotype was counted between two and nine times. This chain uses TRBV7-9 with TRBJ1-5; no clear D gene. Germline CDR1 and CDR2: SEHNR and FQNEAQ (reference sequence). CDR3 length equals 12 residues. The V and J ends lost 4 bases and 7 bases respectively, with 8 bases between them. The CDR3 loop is CASSYLNQPQHF. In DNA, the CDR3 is TGTGCCAGCAGCTATCTAAACCAGCCCCAGCATTTT.

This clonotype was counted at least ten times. CDR3: CASSQASDVTSQYF. CDR3 sequence (DNA): TGTGCCAGCAGCCAAGCCTCTGACGTGACTAGCCAGTATTTT. The chain has TRBV3-1 and TRBJ2-3; 7 positions match TRBD2. J gave up 12 bases and V 1 base, and 10 bases lay outside the gene matches. Germline-derived CDR1 and CDR2 are LGHDT and YNNKEL (reference sequence). The CDR3 loop spans 14 amino acids.

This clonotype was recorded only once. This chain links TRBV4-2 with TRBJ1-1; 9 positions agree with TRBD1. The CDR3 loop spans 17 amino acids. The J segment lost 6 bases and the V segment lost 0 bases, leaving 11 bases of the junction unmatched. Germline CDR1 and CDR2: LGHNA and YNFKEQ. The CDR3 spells CASSQDFPGQGNPEAFF. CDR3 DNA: TGTGCCAGCAGCCAAGATTTCCCGGGACAGGGTAACCCTGAAGCTTTCTTT.

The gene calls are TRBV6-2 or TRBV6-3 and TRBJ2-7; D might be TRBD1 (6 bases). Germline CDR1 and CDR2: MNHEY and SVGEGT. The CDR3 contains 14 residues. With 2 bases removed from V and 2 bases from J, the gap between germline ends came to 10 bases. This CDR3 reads CASSYGDTAYEQYF. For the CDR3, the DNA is TGTGCCAGCAGTTACGGGGACACAGCCTACGAGCAGTACTTC.

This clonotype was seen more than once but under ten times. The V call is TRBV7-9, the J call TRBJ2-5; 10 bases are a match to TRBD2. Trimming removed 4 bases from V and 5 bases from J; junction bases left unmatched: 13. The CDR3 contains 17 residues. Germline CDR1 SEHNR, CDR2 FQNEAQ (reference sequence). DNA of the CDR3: TGTGCCAGCAGCTCATTGGTAGGGCTAGCGGGAGAGGAGACCCAGTACTTC. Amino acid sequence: CASSSLVGLAGEETQYF.

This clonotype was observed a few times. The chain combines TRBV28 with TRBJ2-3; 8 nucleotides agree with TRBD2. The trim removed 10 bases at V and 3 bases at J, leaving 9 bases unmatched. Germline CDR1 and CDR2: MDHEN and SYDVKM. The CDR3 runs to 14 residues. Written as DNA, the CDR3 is TGTGCCACCGCCCGGGGGGGTCCGACAGATACGCAGTATTTT. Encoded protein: CATARGGPTDTQYF. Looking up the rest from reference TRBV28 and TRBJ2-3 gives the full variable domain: DVKVTQSSRYLVKRTGEKVFLECVQDMDHENMFWYRQDPGLGLRLIYFSYDVKMKEKGDIPEGYSVSREKKERFSLILESASTNQTSMYLCATARGGPTDTQYFGPGTRLTVL.

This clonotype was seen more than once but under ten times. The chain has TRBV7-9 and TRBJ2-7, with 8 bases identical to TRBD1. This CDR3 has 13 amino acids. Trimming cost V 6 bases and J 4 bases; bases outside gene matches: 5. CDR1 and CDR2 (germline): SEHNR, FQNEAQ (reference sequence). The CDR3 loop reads CASSGQGIYEQYF. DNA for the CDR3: TGTGCCAGCAGTGGACAGGGAATTTACGAGCAGTACTTC.

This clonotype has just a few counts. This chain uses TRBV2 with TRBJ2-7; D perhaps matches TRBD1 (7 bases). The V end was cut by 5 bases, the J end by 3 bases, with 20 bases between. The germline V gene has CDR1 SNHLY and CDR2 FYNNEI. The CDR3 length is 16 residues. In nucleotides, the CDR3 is TGTGCCAGCAGTCCCGTGGACAGGAGGGATCTCTACGAGCAGTACTTC. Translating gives CASSPVDRRDLYEQYF.

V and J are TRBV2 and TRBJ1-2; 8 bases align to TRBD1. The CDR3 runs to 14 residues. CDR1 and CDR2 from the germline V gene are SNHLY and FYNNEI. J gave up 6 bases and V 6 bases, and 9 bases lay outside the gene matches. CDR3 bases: TGTGCCAGCAGCAGCGACAGGGGACGAAATGGCTACACCTTC. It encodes CASSSDRGRNGYTF.

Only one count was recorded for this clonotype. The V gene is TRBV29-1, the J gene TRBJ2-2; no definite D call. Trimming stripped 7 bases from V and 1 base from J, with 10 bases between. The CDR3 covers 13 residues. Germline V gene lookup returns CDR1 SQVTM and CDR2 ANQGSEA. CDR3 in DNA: TGCAGCGCTCAGGTTTTGAACACCGGGGAGCTGTTTTTT. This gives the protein CSAQVLNTGELFF.

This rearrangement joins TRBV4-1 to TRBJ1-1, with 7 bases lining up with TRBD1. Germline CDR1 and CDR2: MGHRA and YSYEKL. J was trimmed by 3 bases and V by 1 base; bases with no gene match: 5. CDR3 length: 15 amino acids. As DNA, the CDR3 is TGCGCCAGCAGCCAAGTCGCCGGACAGGACACTGAAGCTTTCTTT. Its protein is CASSQVAGQDTEAFF.

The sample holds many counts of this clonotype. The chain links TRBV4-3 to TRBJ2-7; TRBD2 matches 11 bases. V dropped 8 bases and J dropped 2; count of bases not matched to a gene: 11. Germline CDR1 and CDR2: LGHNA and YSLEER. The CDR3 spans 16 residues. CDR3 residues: CASSQTETSGAYEQYF. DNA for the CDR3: TGCGCCAGCTCCCAAACGGAGACTAGCGGGGCCTACGAGCAGTACTTC.

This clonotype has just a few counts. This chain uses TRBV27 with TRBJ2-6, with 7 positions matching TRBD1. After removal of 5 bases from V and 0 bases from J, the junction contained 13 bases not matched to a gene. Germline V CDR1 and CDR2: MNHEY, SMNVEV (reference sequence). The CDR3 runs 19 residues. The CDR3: CASSGSTQGGFSGANVLTF. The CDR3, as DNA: TGTGCCAGCAGTGGCTCGACGCAAGGGGGCTTCTCTGGGGCCAACGTCCTGACTTTC.

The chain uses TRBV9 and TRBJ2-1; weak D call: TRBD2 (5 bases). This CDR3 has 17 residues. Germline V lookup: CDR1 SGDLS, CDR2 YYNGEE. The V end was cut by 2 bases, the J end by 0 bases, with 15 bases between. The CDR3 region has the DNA TGTGCCAGCAGCGTTTCCCCTAGCCGTTACTCCTACAATGAGCAGTTCTTC. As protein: CASSVSPSRYSYNEQFF.

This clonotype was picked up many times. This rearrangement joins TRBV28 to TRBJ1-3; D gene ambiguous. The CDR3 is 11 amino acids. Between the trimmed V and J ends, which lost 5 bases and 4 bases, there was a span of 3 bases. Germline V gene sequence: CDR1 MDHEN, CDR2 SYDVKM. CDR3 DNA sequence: TGTGCCAGCAGTAACGGAAACACCATATATTTT. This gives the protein CASSNGNTIYF. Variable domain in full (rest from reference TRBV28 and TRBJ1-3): DVKVTQSSRYLVKRTGEKVFLECVQDMDHENMFWYRQDPGLGLRLIYFSYDVKMKEKGDIPEGYSVSREKKERFSLILESASTNQTSMYLCASSNGNTIYFGEGSWLTVV.

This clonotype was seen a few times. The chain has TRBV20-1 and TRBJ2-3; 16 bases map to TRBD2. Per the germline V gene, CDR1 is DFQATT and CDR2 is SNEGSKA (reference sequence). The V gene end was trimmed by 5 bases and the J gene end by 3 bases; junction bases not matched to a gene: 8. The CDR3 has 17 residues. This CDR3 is CSAGGTSGRARTDTQYF. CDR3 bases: TGCAGTGCTGGGGGGACTAGCGGGAGGGCGAGAACAGATACGCAGTATTTT.

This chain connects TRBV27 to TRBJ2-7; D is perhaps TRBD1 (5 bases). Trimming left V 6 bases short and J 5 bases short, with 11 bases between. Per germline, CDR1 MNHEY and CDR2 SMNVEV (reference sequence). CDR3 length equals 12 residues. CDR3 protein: CASRTVTHEQYF. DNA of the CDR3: TGTGCCAGCAGGACAGTTACCCACGAGCAGTACTTC.

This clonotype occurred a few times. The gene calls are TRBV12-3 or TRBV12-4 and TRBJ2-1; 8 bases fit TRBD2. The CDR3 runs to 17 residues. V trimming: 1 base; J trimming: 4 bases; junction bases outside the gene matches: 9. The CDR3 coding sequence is TGTGCCAGCAGTTTAGTATTGGCTAGCGGGCCGTACAATGAGCAGTTCTTC. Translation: CASSLVLASGPYNEQFF.

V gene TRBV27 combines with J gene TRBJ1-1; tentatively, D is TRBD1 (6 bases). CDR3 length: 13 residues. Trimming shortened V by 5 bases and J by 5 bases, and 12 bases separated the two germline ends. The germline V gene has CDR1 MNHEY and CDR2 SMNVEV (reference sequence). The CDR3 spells CASSAHRVTEAFF. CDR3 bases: TGTGCCAGCAGTGCCCACAGGGTTACTGAAGCTTTCTTT.

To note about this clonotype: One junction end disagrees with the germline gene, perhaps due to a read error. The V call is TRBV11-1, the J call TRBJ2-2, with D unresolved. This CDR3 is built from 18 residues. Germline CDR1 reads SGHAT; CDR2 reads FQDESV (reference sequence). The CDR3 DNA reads TGTGCCAACAGCTTACCGGAGACACCGAGTTTTAACACCGGGGAGCTGTTTTTT. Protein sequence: CANSLPETPSFNTGELFF.